What follows are 23 T cell receptor beta chains derived from one specimen sequenced in a study. TCRdb ran MiXCR on the RT-PCR reads and lists one entry per CDR3 protein. This sample has about 680,000 distinct CDR3 sequences; approximately 15% occur once, and the top ten carry about 3.9%. The sequenced sample was memory CD4+ T cells from blood. These TCRs come from a female donor in good health, serving as a healthy control.

This clonotype was seen a handful of times. The rearrangement links TRBV20-1 to TRBJ2-7; 7 nucleotides line up with TRBD2. Per the germline V gene, CDR1 is DFQATT and CDR2 is SNEGSKA (reference sequence). The CDR3 is made up of 14 amino acids. V lost 2 bases and J lost 0; bases outside the gene matches: 4. The CDR3 here is CSARIRDYSYEQYF. The CDR3 region has the DNA TGCAGTGCTAGAATACGGGACTACTCCTACGAGCAGTACTTC.

V and J are TRBV12-3 or TRBV12-4 and TRBJ1-6; D remains ambiguous. Between the trimmed V and J ends, which lost 6 bases and 6 bases, there was a span of 9 bases. The length of the CDR3 is 13 residues. The CDR3 loop is CASSPTSNSPLHF. CDR3 nucleotide sequence: TGTGCCAGCAGCCCAACGTCTAATTCACCCCTCCACTTT.

The J gene is TRBJ2-2, the V gene TRBV18; D gene ambiguous. With 0 bases removed from V and 5 bases from J, the gap between germline ends came to 19 bases. Germline loops: CDR1 KGHSH, CDR2 LQKENI. The CDR3 spans 18 residues. CDR3 sequence: CASSPPLYGLGDTGELFF. DNA of the CDR3: TGTGCCAGCTCACCACCGCTATATGGTCTCGGCGATACCGGGGAGCTGTTTTTT.

This chain joins TRBV6-5 and TRBJ2-7; a weak D match, TRBD2 (5 bases). V was pared by 0 bases and J by 4 bases, with 10 bases between. The CDR3 totals 14 residues. From germline, CDR1 is MNHEY and CDR2 SVGAGI. The CDR3 sequence is CASSYSGGQYEQYF. Written as DNA, the CDR3 is TGTGCCAGCAGTTACTCCGGAGGCCAGTACGAGCAGTACTTC.

This clonotype came up a few times. The chain uses TRBV20-1 and TRBJ1-2; D perhaps matches TRBD1 (6 bases). This CDR3 has 14 residues. Trimming pared 0 bases from V and 5 bases from J, leaving 13 bases between. Germline lookup yields CDR1 DFQATT and CDR2 SNEGSKA (reference sequence). The CDR3 region is CSARDPRGRYGYTF. CDR3 bases: TGCAGTGCTAGAGATCCCAGGGGTCGGTATGGCTACACCTTC.

This clonotype has a count of ten or more. The chain carries TRBV5-6 and TRBJ1-1; no clear D gene. Trimming took off 1 base at V and 3 bases at J, with 13 bases between the two ends. Germline V lookup: CDR1 SGHDT, CDR2 YYEEEE. The CDR3 covers 15 residues. The CDR3 bases are TGTGCCAGCAGCTTGTCCTTCCCAGTATACACTGAAGCTTTCTTT. Translating it yields CASSLSFPVYTEAFF.

This clonotype occurred once. This chain uses TRBV5-1 with TRBJ2-5, with D tentatively TRBD1 or TRBD2 (5 bases each). CDR1 SGHRS and CDR2 YFSETQ come from the germline V gene. Trimming removed 4 bases from V and 4 bases from J, with 14 bases in between. This CDR3 is 14 amino acids long. DNA for the CDR3: TGCGCCAGCAGCCGAGGGGAGAGGGTAGAGACCCAGTACTTC. Amino acid sequence: CASSRGERVETQYF.

The chain employs TRBV7-2 and TRBJ2-7; D gene ambiguous. In germline, CDR1 is SGHTA, CDR2 FQGNSA. The ends were cut back, 3 bases at V and 2 bases at J, with 14 bases in the middle. The CDR3 covers 15 residues. CDR3 sequence reads: CASSFMAVLAYEQYF. CDR3 coding DNA: TGTGCCAGCAGCTTTATGGCCGTTTTGGCCTACGAGCAGTACTTC.

Notes on this clonotype: This sequence may be a read error, since a much larger clone differs from it by one base. The chain couples TRBV7-9 to TRBJ1-5, with D unclear. This CDR3 region has 13 residues. Germline CDR1 and CDR2: SEHNR and FQNEAQ (reference sequence). As DNA, the CDR3 is TGTTCCAGCAGCTTAGGTTCCAGGCAGCCCCAGCATTTT. This encodes CSSSLGSRQPQHF.

This clonotype turned up a few times. This chain joins TRBV7-2 and TRBJ2-1; possible D gene TRBD2, 6 bases. Germline V gives CDR1 SGHTA, CDR2 FQGNSA. The CDR3 has 13 amino acids. The ends were cut back, 5 bases at V and 2 bases at J, with 7 bases in the middle. The CDR3 protein is CASSRLAYNEQFF. The CDR3 nucleotides read TGTGCCAGCAGCCGACTAGCCTACAATGAGCAGTTCTTC.

Ten or more counts support this clonotype. The CDR3: CASRESRSEQFF. The CDR3 DNA follows: TGTGCCAGCAGAGAATCGAGGTCTGAGCAGTTCTTC. The chain employs TRBV7-2 and TRBJ2-1; D remains unclear. V lost 6 bases, J lost 9 bases, and 12 bases lay in between. In germline, CDR1 is SGHTA, CDR2 FQGNSA. The CDR3 spans 12 residues. Variable domain in full (rest from reference TRBV7-2 and TRBJ2-1): GAGVSQSPSNKVTEKGKDVELRCDPISGHTALYWYRQSLGQGLEFLIYFQGNSAPDKSGLPSDRFSAERTGGSVSTLTIQRTQQEDSAVYLCASRESRSEQFFGPGTRLTVL.

J is TRBJ2-7 and V is TRBV20-1, with D hard to call. V lost 5 bases to trimming and J lost 2 bases, with 10 bases between them. The CDR3 is 12 amino acids. Per the germline V gene, CDR1 is DFQATT and CDR2 is SNEGSKA (reference sequence). CDR3 DNA sequence: TGCAGTGCTCCAGAATCGGCCTACGAGCAGTACTTC. It translates to CSAPESAYEQYF.

The J gene is TRBJ2-6, the V gene TRBV5-1; D is unresolved. CDR3 length: 15 amino acids. V lost 4 bases and J lost 0, with 8 bases in between. Germline CDR1 and CDR2: SGHRS and YFSETQ. The CDR3 reads CASSRVFSGANVLTF. The CDR3 bases are TGCGCCAGCAGCCGAGTCTTCTCTGGGGCCAACGTCCTGACTTTC. The variable domain in full, completed from reference TRBV5-1 and TRBJ2-6, reads KAGVTQTPRYLIKTRGQQVTLSCSPISGHRSVSWYQQTPGQGLQFLFEYFSETQRNKGNFPGRFSGRQFSNSRSEMNVSTLELGDSALYLCASSRVFSGANVLTFGAGSRLTVL.

The chain joins TRBV12-3 or TRBV12-4 to TRBJ1-4, with D possibly matching TRBD1 (5 bases). This CDR3 region has 12 residues. Trimming removed 11 bases from V and 8 bases from J, with 15 bases in between. For the CDR3, the DNA is TGTGCCTCTCAGGGTATTTTAGAAAAACTGTTTTTT. As protein: CASQGILEKLFF.

As regards this clonotype: A read error may account for a junction end that differs from germline. The V call is TRBV18, the J call TRBJ1-2, with D possibly TRBD1 on 5 matching bases. The CDR3 consists of 13 residues. Germline CDR1 is KGHSH and CDR2 is LQKENI. CDR3 DNA: TGTGCCAGCTCACCGGGCTCCCGGGACGGCATACTTTTC. Residues: CASSPGSRDGILF.

This clonotype showed up just a few times. V and J are TRBV7-2 and TRBJ1-5, with unresolved D. V shed 1 base and J shed 0 bases, with 10 bases lying between them. Germline-derived CDR1 and CDR2 are SGHTA and FQGNSA. The CDR3 is 16 amino acids. As DNA, the CDR3 is TGTGCCAGCAGCTTAGGAGTCGTCTATAGCAATCAGCCCCAGCATTTT. It encodes CASSLGVVYSNQPQHF.

This clonotype was seen a few times. The chain carries TRBV4-3 and TRBJ1-4; no clear D gene. The ends were cut back, 1 base at V and 5 bases at J, with 14 bases in the middle. The CDR3 has 16 residues. Germline loops: CDR1 LGHNA, CDR2 YSLEER. The CDR3 DNA follows: TGCGCCAGCAGCCAAGGAGGCGGCCCAGCGAATGAAAAACTGTTTTTT. It codes for CASSQGGGPANEKLFF.

The V call is TRBV27, the J call TRBJ2-1; D is undetermined. This CDR3 contains 15 residues. CDR1 is MNHEY, CDR2 SMNVEV, per germline (reference sequence). Trimming took 4 bases from V and 0 from J, leaving 10 bases between them. CDR3 protein: CASSSPMSSYNEQFF. DNA of the CDR3: TGTGCCAGCAGTTCCCCCATGAGCTCCTACAATGAGCAGTTCTTC.

There are a few counts of this clonotype. CDR3 region: CASSLDLWRGVTDTQYF. Written as DNA, the CDR3 is TGTGCCAGCAGCTTAGATCTGTGGCGGGGGGTGACAGATACGCAGTATTTT. The chain employs TRBV11-2 and TRBJ2-3; 8 bases align to TRBD2. This CDR3 has 17 residues. V gave up 0 bases and J gave up 3 bases; unmatched junction bases: 8. Germline V CDR1 and CDR2: SGHAT, FQNNGV. The full variable domain, its missing parts supplied by reference TRBV11-2 and TRBJ2-3, is EAGVAQSPRYKIIEKRQSVAFWCNPISGHATLYWYQQILGQGPKLLIQFQNNGVVDDSQLPKDRFSAERLKGVDSTLKIQPAKLEDSAVYLCASSLDLWRGVTDTQYFGPGTRLTVL.

This sequence joins TRBV20-1 and TRBJ2-4; perhaps D is TRBD1 or TRBD2 (5 bases each). The germline V and J ends were trimmed by 0 bases and 0 bases, with 18 bases remaining between them. The CDR3 runs to 18 residues. Germline assignment: CDR1 DFQATT and CDR2 SNEGSKA (reference sequence). The CDR3 reads CSARDEGTPVKAKNIQYF. The CDR3 region has the DNA TGCAGTGCTAGAGATGAGGGGACGCCGGTAAAAGCCAAAAACATTCAGTACTTC.

This clonotype has a handful of counts. V usage is TRBV6-6 and J usage is TRBJ2-1; 7 nucleotides match TRBD2. The CDR3 is 15 amino acids. V gave up 0 bases and J gave up 7 bases; unmatched junction bases: 6. Germline loops: CDR1 MNHNY, CDR2 SVGAGI (reference sequence). Written as DNA, the CDR3 is TGTGCCAGCAGTTACTCGAGGGACTATGGGAATGAGCAGTTCTTC. Translated, it gives CASSYSRDYGNEQFF.

About this clonotype: A much bigger clone sits one base away, suggesting this may be a read error. The chain employs TRBV6-1 and TRBJ1-2; no reliable D call. The CDR3 is made up of 16 amino acids. Trimming cost V 4 bases and J 0 bases, with 15 bases left between them. Germline loops: CDR1 MNHNS, CDR2 SASEGT. CDR3 loop: CASSGYGRGANYGYTF. The CDR3 nucleotides are TGTGCCAGCAGTGGATACGGGCGAGGAGCTAACTATGGCTACACCTTC.

The chain recombines TRBV7-9 with TRBJ2-7, with D possibly TRBD1 on 5 matching bases. The CDR3 sequence is 15 residues long. Germline V gene data show CDR1 as SEHNR and CDR2 as FQNEAQ (reference sequence). V was clipped by 5 bases and J by 0 bases, with 14 bases between them. CDR3: CASSPPKDTSYEQYF. As DNA, the CDR3 is TGTGCCAGCAGCCCCCCGAAGGACACCTCCTACGAGCAGTACTTC.